This entry is about one T cell receptor beta chain. From germline, CDR1 is SNHLY and CDR2 FYNNEI. There are 16 residues in the CDR3. The V gene end was trimmed by 6 bases and the J gene end by 2 bases; junction bases not matched to a gene: 10. The data originate from a study of technical replicates of blood from a handful of donors. Sequenced by immunoSEQ multiplex PCR; TCRdb stores in-frame clones only, minus some. The sample carries tens of thousands of clones, roughly 94% recorded once. The chain employs TRBV2 and TRBJ2-3; 8 nucleotides line up with TRBD2. Sequencing used T cells isolated from PBMCs. This clonotype originated in a human donor in good health. CDR3 DNA sequence: TGTGCCAGCAGGGATTCTAAGCGGGAGACCACAGATACGCAGTATTTT. Encoded protein: CASRDSKRETTDTQYF.